These T cell receptor beta chains were read from a single sample in a study of shared clonotypes between healthy human individuals. This table comes from immunoSEQ multiplex PCR, and its TCRdb copy is limited to in-frame clones, with some not included. Of roughly 1,000,000 clones in the sample, approximately 80% were seen once. Sequencing used memory CD4+ T cells from PBMCs. These receptors originate from a man aged 18 to 35 in good health. Some clones in this sample may be carry-over from other donors' samples. Both conserved end residues are part of each CDR3. Fields, in order: V gene, J gene, D gene, clone size, CDR3 protein, CDR3 DNA. A D gene is named only where the DNA matches it firmly. For some rows the clone size is stated as once, few or many, or as a class when expanded; others skip it.

v_gene: TRBV27
j_gene: TRBJ2-3
d_gene: TRBD1
abundance: -
CDR3aa: CASSLRDRARPDTQYF
CDR3nt: TGTGCCAGCAGTTTAAGGGACAGGGCCCGGCCAGATACGCAGTATTTT

v_gene: TRBV7-2
j_gene: TRBJ2-7
d_gene: TRBD2
abundance: -
CDR3aa: CASSPGGGLAGDLGEQYF
CDR3nt: TGTGCCAGCAGCCCCGGGGGGGGACTAGCGGGCGACCTAGGCGAGCAGTACTTC

v_gene: TRBV6-1
j_gene: TRBJ2-5
d_gene: -
abundance: few
CDR3aa: CASSRAREETQYF
CDR3nt: TGTGCCAGCAGTCGGGCGAGGGAGGAGACCCAGTACTTC

v_gene: TRBV28
j_gene: TRBJ2-3
d_gene: TRBD1
abundance: -
CDR3aa: CASSLPGQGYIGTDTQYF
CDR3nt: TGTGCCAGCAGTTTACCCGGACAGGGTTATATAGGCACAGATACGCAGTATTTT

v_gene: TRBV11-2
j_gene: TRBJ2-1
d_gene: -
abundance: -
CDR3aa: CASSPDYNEQFF
CDR3nt: TGTGCCAGCAGCCCGGACTACAATGAGCAGTTCTTC

v_gene: TRBV6-6
j_gene: TRBJ1-1
d_gene: -
abundance: -
CDR3aa: CASSYSQGGTEAFF
CDR3nt: TGTGCCAGCAGTTACTCGCAGGGAGGCACTGAAGCTTTCTTT

v_gene: TRBV10-1
j_gene: TRBJ2-1
d_gene: -
abundance: -
CDR3aa: CASSEAPGTYNEQFF
CDR3nt: TGCGCCAGCAGTGAGGCACCGGGAACCTACAATGAGCAGTTCTTC

v_gene: TRBV19
j_gene: TRBJ2-1
d_gene: TRBD2
abundance: -
CDR3aa: CASSRNPRTKLAGIPDEQFF
CDR3nt: TGTGCCAGTAGTAGAAATCCCCGAACAAAACTAGCGGGAATTCCCGATGAGCAGTTCTTC

v_gene: TRBV2
j_gene: TRBJ2-7
d_gene: -
abundance: many
CDR3aa: CASSEYLGMEQYF
CDR3nt: TGTGCCAGCAGTGAATATCTAGGAATGGAGCAGTACTTC

v_gene: TRBV7-3
j_gene: TRBJ2-3
d_gene: TRBD1
abundance: -
CDR3aa: CASSARTGGFDTQYF
CDR3nt: TGTGCCAGCAGCGCCCGGACAGGGGGTTTCGATACGCAGTATTTT

v_gene: TRBV27
j_gene: TRBJ2-7
d_gene: -
abundance: once
CDR3aa: CASSLLTDGYEQYF
CDR3nt: TGTGCCAGCTCCCTTCTTACGGACGGCTACGAGCAGTACTTC

v_gene: TRBV7-3
j_gene: TRBJ2-7
d_gene: -
abundance: -
CDR3aa: CASSLARTDEQYF
CDR3nt: TGTGCCAGCAGCTTGGCCAGGACCGACGAGCAGTACTTC

v_gene: TRBV6-5
j_gene: TRBJ2-1
d_gene: -
abundance: -
CDR3aa: CASAPGQNNEQFF
CDR3nt: TGTGCCAGCGCACCAGGCCAAAACAATGAGCAGTTCTTC

v_gene: TRBV28
j_gene: TRBJ1-3
d_gene: -
abundance: -
CDR3aa: CASSPVLGSGNTIYF
CDR3nt: TGTGCCAGCAGCCCAGTGTTGGGTTCTGGAAACACCATATATTTT

v_gene: TRBV5-1
j_gene: TRBJ2-1
d_gene: -
abundance: -
CDR3aa: CASGFQSGPGNEQFF
CDR3nt: TGCGCCAGCGGCTTCCAGTCGGGCCCGGGGAATGAGCAGTTCTTC

v_gene: TRBV23-1
j_gene: TRBJ2-3
d_gene: TRBD2
abundance: -
CDR3aa: CASSRPGLAGGLRTDTQYF
CDR3nt: TGCGCCAGCAGTCGACCGGGACTAGCGGGAGGTCTCCGCACAGATACGCAGTATTTT

v_gene: TRBV7-2
j_gene: TRBJ1-2
d_gene: -
abundance: -
CDR3aa: CASSVRESNYGYTF
CDR3nt: TGTGCCAGCAGCGTCAGGGAGAGTAACTATGGCTACACCTTC

v_gene: TRBV4-3
j_gene: TRBJ1-6
d_gene: -
abundance: -
CDR3aa: CASSQSPRGVGNSPLHF
CDR3nt: TGCGCCAGCAGCCAAAGCCCCCGGGGGGTAGGGAATTCACCCCTCCACTTT

v_gene: TRBV28
j_gene: TRBJ1-4
d_gene: TRBD1
abundance: -
CDR3aa: CASGDSLNEKLFF
CDR3nt: TGTGCCAGCGGGGACAGCCTGAATGAAAAACTGTTTTTT

v_gene: TRBV15
j_gene: TRBJ1-1
d_gene: -
abundance: few
CDR3aa: CATSTGALNTEAFF
CDR3nt: TGTGCCACCAGCACAGGGGCCCTGAACACTGAAGCTTTCTTT

v_gene: TRBV5-1
j_gene: TRBJ2-3
d_gene: -
abundance: few
CDR3aa: CASSLRPPGTDTQYF
CDR3nt: TGCGCCAGCAGCTTACGGCCCCCGGGCACAGATACGCAGTATTTT

v_gene: TRBV14
j_gene: TRBJ1-2
d_gene: -
abundance: -
CDR3aa: CASSQDWGGADGYTF
CDR3nt: TGTGCCAGCAGCCAAGATTGGGGGGGCGCCGATGGCTACACCTTC

v_gene: TRBV5-4
j_gene: TRBJ2-3
d_gene: -
abundance: -
CDR3aa: CASSLELGGRGTQYF
CDR3nt: TGTGCCAGCAGCTTGGAACTAGGGGGGAGAGGTACGCAGTATTTT

v_gene: TRBV4-2
j_gene: TRBJ1-6
d_gene: -
abundance: -
CDR3aa: CASSSSIGEFDSPLHF
CDR3nt: TGTGCCAGCAGCTCGTCGATAGGGGAATTTGATTCACCCCTCCACTTT

v_gene: TRBV27
j_gene: TRBJ1-2
d_gene: -
abundance: -
CDR3aa: CASSLWGGNYGYTF
CDR3nt: TGTGCCAGCAGTTTATGGGGAGGCAACTATGGCTACACCTTC

v_gene: TRBV11-2
j_gene: TRBJ2-7
d_gene: -
abundance: many
CDR3aa: CASSLIGPHFQPYEQYF
CDR3nt: TGTGCCAGCAGCTTAATAGGGCCACATTTCCAGCCCTACGAGCAGTACTTC

v_gene: TRBV28
j_gene: TRBJ1-2
d_gene: TRBD1
abundance: few
CDR3aa: CASSLRSTGNYGYTF
CDR3nt: TGTGCCAGCAGTTTACGCTCGACAGGGAACTATGGCTACACCTTC

v_gene: TRBV9
j_gene: TRBJ2-1
d_gene: -
abundance: -
CDR3aa: CASSVGGSSFSYNEQFF
CDR3nt: TGTGCCAGCAGCGTAGGAGGGAGCTCTTTCTCCTACAATGAGCAGTTCTTC

v_gene: TRBV5-4
j_gene: TRBJ2-5
d_gene: TRBD1
abundance: -
CDR3aa: CASSLGTGGIKTQYF
CDR3nt: TGTGCCAGCAGCTTGGGGACAGGGGGGATAAAGACCCAGTACTTC

v_gene: TRBV7-2
j_gene: TRBJ1-2
d_gene: -
abundance: once
CDR3aa: CASSLAPSYGYTF
CDR3nt: TGTGCCAGCAGCTTAGCCCCGAGCTATGGCTACACCTTC

v_gene: TRBV18
j_gene: TRBJ1-2
d_gene: TRBD1
abundance: -
CDR3aa: CASSLQQGAVNYGYTF
CDR3nt: TGTGCCAGCTCACTCCAACAGGGGGCGGTTAACTATGGCTACACCTTC

v_gene: TRBV5-4
j_gene: TRBJ2-1
d_gene: -
abundance: -
CDR3aa: CASSQPGINEQFF
CDR3nt: TGTGCCAGCAGCCAACCAGGAATCAATGAGCAGTTCTTC

v_gene: TRBV9
j_gene: TRBJ2-3
d_gene: -
abundance: -
CDR3aa: CASSDPGRGGTDTQYF
CDR3nt: TGTGCCAGCAGCGACCCCGGACGTGGAGGCACAGATACGCAGTATTTT

v_gene: TRBV30
j_gene: TRBJ2-6
d_gene: TRBD1
abundance: -
CDR3aa: CAWSLGGTGANVLTF
CDR3nt: TGTGCCTGGAGTTTAGGGGGCACTGGGGCCAACGTCCTGACTTTC

v_gene: TRBV28
j_gene: TRBJ2-2
d_gene: -
abundance: few
CDR3aa: CASSTGLNTGELFF
CDR3nt: TGTGCCAGCAGTACGGGGCTTAACACCGGGGAGCTGTTTTTT

v_gene: TRBV7-3
j_gene: TRBJ2-1
d_gene: TRBD1
abundance: -
CDR3aa: CASSPGPKGAAPYNEQFF
CDR3nt: TGTGCCAGCAGCCCGGGACCGAAGGGGGCCGCTCCCTACAATGAGCAGTTCTTC

v_gene: TRBV29-1
j_gene: TRBJ2-5
d_gene: -
abundance: -
CDR3aa: CSVVFGGETQYF
CDR3nt: TGCAGCGTTGTCTTCGGGGGAGAGACCCAGTACTTC

v_gene: TRBV5-6
j_gene: TRBJ1-2
d_gene: -
abundance: -
CDR3aa: CASSPGTYGYTF
CDR3nt: TGTGCCAGCAGCCCAGGGACCTATGGCTACACCTTC

v_gene: TRBV4-1
j_gene: TRBJ2-5
d_gene: -
abundance: -
CDR3aa: CASSQVGLQETQYF
CDR3nt: TGTGCCAGCAGCCAAGTGGGACTGCAAGAGACCCAGTACTTC

v_gene: TRBV5-1
j_gene: TRBJ2-3
d_gene: TRBD1
abundance: -
CDR3aa: CASSLGTAYSTDTQYF
CDR3nt: TGCGCCAGCAGCCTAGGGACAGCCTATAGCACAGATACGCAGTATTTT

v_gene: TRBV29-1
j_gene: TRBJ2-7
d_gene: -
abundance: -
CDR3aa: CSANTGTYEQYF
CDR3nt: TGCAGCGCCAATACTGGCACCTACGAGCAGTACTTC

v_gene: TRBV10-3
j_gene: TRBJ2-1
d_gene: TRBD2
abundance: -
CDR3aa: CAISRTSGGDNEQFF
CDR3nt: TGTGCCATCAGTAGGACTAGCGGGGGGGACAATGAGCAGTTCTTC

v_gene: TRBV28
j_gene: TRBJ1-1
d_gene: TRBD1
abundance: -
CDR3aa: CASSFLGQGNTEAFF
CDR3nt: TGTGCCAGCAGTTTTTTGGGACAGGGGAACACTGAAGCTTTCTTT

v_gene: TRBV9
j_gene: TRBJ2-7
d_gene: -
abundance: once
CDR3aa: CASSVEGTPHYEQYF
CDR3nt: TGTGCCAGCAGCGTAGAAGGGACACCCCACTACGAGCAGTACTTC

v_gene: TRBV5-4
j_gene: TRBJ2-5
d_gene: TRBD2
abundance: -
CDR3aa: CASSHLGLAGEETQYF
CDR3nt: TGTGCCAGCAGCCACCTCGGACTAGCGGGAGAGGAGACCCAGTACTTC

v_gene: TRBV7-2
j_gene: TRBJ2-3
d_gene: -
abundance: -
CDR3aa: CASSPRTGTDTQYF
CDR3nt: TGTGCCAGCAGCCCTCGGACGGGCACAGATACGCAGTATTTT

v_gene: TRBV29-1
j_gene: TRBJ2-5
d_gene: -
abundance: -
CDR3aa: CSGSRDSATETQYF
CDR3nt: TGCAGCGGTTCACGGGACTCAGCGACCGAGACCCAGTACTTC

v_gene: TRBV11-3
j_gene: TRBJ2-1
d_gene: TRBD2
abundance: few
CDR3aa: CASSRGGDPYVEEQFF
CDR3nt: TGTGCCAGCAGCCGTGGGGGGGACCCGTACGTCGAGGAGCAGTTCTTC

v_gene: TRBV9
j_gene: TRBJ2-2
d_gene: TRBD1
abundance: -
CDR3aa: CASSPNTGGVKGGELFF
CDR3nt: TGTGCCAGCAGCCCCAATACAGGGGGAGTGAAGGGCGGGGAGCTGTTTTTT

v_gene: TRBV6-5
j_gene: TRBJ2-7
d_gene: -
abundance: -
CDR3aa: CASRPILQGQYEQYF
CDR3nt: TGTGCCAGCAGACCAATCCTACAGGGCCAATACGAGCAGTACTTC

v_gene: TRBV7-2
j_gene: TRBJ1-1
d_gene: -
abundance: -
CDR3aa: CASSSLGGAEAFF
CDR3nt: TGTGCCAGCAGCTCCCTCGGAGGGGCTGAAGCTTTCTTT

v_gene: TRBV5-4
j_gene: TRBJ2-7
d_gene: TRBD2
abundance: once
CDR3aa: CASSQAGGRVEQYF
CDR3nt: TGTGCCAGCAGCCAGGCGGGAGGTCGGGTCGAGCAGTACTTC